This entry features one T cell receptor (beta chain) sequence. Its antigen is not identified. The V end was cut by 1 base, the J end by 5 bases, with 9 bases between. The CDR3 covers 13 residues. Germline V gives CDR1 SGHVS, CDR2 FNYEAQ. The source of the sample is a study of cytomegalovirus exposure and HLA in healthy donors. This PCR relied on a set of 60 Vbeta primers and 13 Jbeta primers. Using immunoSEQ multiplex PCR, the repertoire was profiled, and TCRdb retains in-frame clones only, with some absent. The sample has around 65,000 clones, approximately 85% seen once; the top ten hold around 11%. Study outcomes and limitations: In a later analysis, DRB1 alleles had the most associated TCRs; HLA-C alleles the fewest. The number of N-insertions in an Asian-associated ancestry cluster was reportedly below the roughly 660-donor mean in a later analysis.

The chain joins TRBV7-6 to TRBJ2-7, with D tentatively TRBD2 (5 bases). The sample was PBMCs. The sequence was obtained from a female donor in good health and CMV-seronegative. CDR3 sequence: CASSLVFSDEQYF. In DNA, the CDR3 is TGTGCCAGCAGCTTAGTCTTTAGCGACGAGCAGTACTTC.